These 14 T cell receptor beta chains came from one sample sequenced in a study of naive and memory T cell subsets. A UMI-containing oligonucleotide was joined by 3' ligation to the TCR cDNA template. Four PCR rounds used nested alpha and beta constant region primers plus the SP2 primer. TCRdb recomputed calls from the 5' RACE reads with MiXCR, one row per CDR3 protein. The sample holds about 62,000 distinct CDR3 sequences, 8% seen once. All receptors come from a female donor in good health.

This clonotype has a handful of counts. The J gene is TRBJ2-2, the V gene TRBV5-1; D gene ambiguous. Trimming left V 0 bases short and J 1 base short, with 10 bases between. The CDR3 has 16 amino acids. In germline, CDR1 is SGHRS, CDR2 YFSETQ. The CDR3 DNA follows: TGCGCCAGCAGCTTGGTGGCAAATCTGAACACCGGGGAGCTGTTTTTT. Translated: CASSLVANLNTGELFF. The full variable domain, in which reference TRBV5-1 and TRBJ2-2 provide the parts outside the CDR3, is KAGVTQTPRYLIKTRGQQVTLSCSPISGHRSVSWYQQTPGQGLQFLFEYFSETQRNKGNFPGRFSGRQFSNSRSEMNVSTLELGDSALYLCASSLVANLNTGELFFGEGSRLTVL.

This chain links TRBV10-3 with TRBJ2-7; no definite D call. Germline V CDR1 and CDR2: ENHRY, SYGVKD. V dropped 3 bases and J dropped 2 bases, with 2 bases sitting between them. There are 11 residues in the CDR3. The CDR3 DNA is TGTGCCATCAGTGACACCTACGAGCAGTACTTC. It translates to CAISDTYEQYF.

The chain uses TRBV14 and TRBJ2-1; 9 positions match TRBD2. CDR1 and CDR2 (germline): SGHDN, FVKESK. After removal of 1 base from V and 6 bases from J, the junction contained 7 bases not matched to a gene. The CDR3 covers 16 residues. The CDR3 DNA follows: TGTGCCAGCAGCCAAGCCTCGCGGGGGGGCATCAATGAGCAGTTCTTC. Amino acid sequence: CASSQASRGGINEQFF.

This clonotype appeared a few times. The chain links TRBV5-4 to TRBJ1-2; TRBD1 agrees at 8 bases. The junction had 5 bases not matched to a gene; V was cut back by 3 bases and J by 7 bases. The CDR3 is made up of 13 amino acids. Germline CDR1 reads SGHNT; CDR2 reads YYREEE (reference sequence). CDR3 in amino acids: CASSSETGAGYTF. CDR3 in DNA: TGTGCCAGCAGCTCTGAGACAGGGGCTGGCTACACCTTC.

This clonotype was recorded at least ten times. This chain links TRBV7-9 with TRBJ2-1; 7 nucleotides align to TRBD2. Losses at the gene ends were 4 bases for V and 1 base for J; bases not matched to a gene: 4. Germline V lookup: CDR1 SEHNR, CDR2 FQNEAQ (reference sequence). The CDR3 runs to 15 residues. CDR3 sequence reads: CASSSTSSSYNEQFF. DNA of the CDR3: TGTGCCAGCAGCTCGACTAGCAGTTCCTACAATGAGCAGTTCTTC.

This clonotype was seen many times. The V call is TRBV7-2, the J call TRBJ1-5; D gene ambiguous. V gave up 5 bases and J gave up 4 bases, with 3 bases separating them. This CDR3 has 11 amino acids. CDR1 is SGHTA, CDR2 FQGNSA, per germline. The CDR3 loop reads CASSLNQPQHF. In DNA, the CDR3 is TGTGCCAGCAGCCTAAATCAGCCCCAGCATTTT.

This clonotype showed up many times. The chain recombines TRBV12-3 or TRBV12-4 with TRBJ2-1, with D maybe TRBD1 (5 bases). Trimming took off 3 bases at V and 2 bases at J, with 11 bases between the two ends. The CDR3 is made up of 15 amino acids. CDR3 sequence: CASSLVRVPYNEQFF. The DNA for the CDR3 is TGTGCCAGCAGTTTGGTCAGGGTCCCCTACAATGAGCAGTTCTTC.

Concerning this clonotype: A read error is possible here, since a much larger clone lies one base away. The CDR3 here is CASSLQDVNQAQHF. The CDR3 nucleotides are TGTGCCAGCAGTCTCCAGGACGTAAATCAGGCCCAGCATTTT. V is TRBV12-3 or TRBV12-4 and J is TRBJ1-5; D is uncertain. This CDR3 spans 14 amino acids.

The chain links TRBV3-1 to TRBJ2-1; 7 nucleotides align to TRBD2. From germline, CDR1 is LGHDT and CDR2 YNNKEL (reference sequence). The CDR3 extends over 17 amino acids. V gave up 2 bases and J gave up 0 bases; unmatched junction bases: 7. CDR3 nucleotide sequence: TGTGCCAGCAGCCAACCCACCGGGGGGAGCTCCTACAATGAGCAGTTCTTC. Its protein product is CASSQPTGGSSYNEQFF.

This clonotype was counted many times. The J gene is TRBJ2-5, the V gene TRBV2, with a possible D match to TRBD1 (6 bases). The germline V and J ends were trimmed by 3 bases and 3 bases, with 8 bases remaining between them. The CDR3 runs 13 residues. CDR1 and CDR2 from the germline V gene are SNHLY and FYNNEI. The CDR3 DNA is TGTGCCAGCAGTGATTACAGGGAAGAGACCCAGTACTTC. Translation: CASSDYREETQYF. The complete variable domain, with remaining parts taken from reference TRBV2 and TRBJ2-5, reads EPEVTQTPSHQVTQMGQEVILRCVPISNHLYFYWYRQILGQKVEFLVSFYNNEISEKSEIFDDQFSVERPDGSNFTLKIRSTKLEDSAMYFCASSDYREETQYFGPGTRLLVL.

This chain links TRBV7-9 with TRBJ2-1; no clear D. The CDR3 spans 11 residues. Germline lookup yields CDR1 SEHNR and CDR2 FQNEAQ (reference sequence). V shed 3 bases and J shed 13 bases, with 10 bases lying between them. The CDR3 DNA sequence: TGTGCCAGCAGCTTGGGCCCGCTCCAGTTCTTC. This codes for CASSLGPLQFF.

This clonotype was seen a handful of times. The chain carries TRBV2 and TRBJ2-1, with TRBD1 matching over 8 bases. This CDR3 has 14 residues. The germline gives CDR1 SNHLY, CDR2 FYNNEI. Trimming took 7 bases from V and 7 from J; bases not matched to a gene: 9. CDR3 region: CASTPGQGRNEQFF. The CDR3 nucleotides read TGTGCCAGCACCCCCGGACAGGGTAGGAATGAGCAGTTCTTC.

The V and J genes are TRBV20-1 and TRBJ2-7; D is unresolved. Per germline, CDR1 DFQATT and CDR2 SNEGSKA (reference sequence). V was clipped by 2 bases and J by 0 bases, with 20 bases between them. The CDR3 extends over 17 amino acids. CDR3 residues: CSARPHGGRESSYEQYF. The CDR3 DNA sequence: TGCAGTGCTAGACCCCACGGCGGCCGTGAAAGCTCCTACGAGCAGTACTTC.

Many counts were recorded for this clonotype. The chain joins TRBV28 to TRBJ2-7; D remains unclear. The germline V gene has CDR1 MDHEN and CDR2 SYDVKM. V dropped 5 bases and J dropped 4 bases, with 12 bases sitting between them. CDR3 size: 13 residues. The CDR3 DNA sequence: TGTGCCAGCAGTACCACTTTGGGTTACGAGCAGTACTTC. It encodes CASSTTLGYEQYF.